Below are 25 T cell receptor beta chains sequenced from a single sample in a study of beta chain features in type 1 diabetes (dated by TCRdb to 2016 to 2019). Libraries were made using the immunoSEQ multiplex PCR assay. The High Capacity cDNA Reverse Transcription Kit was used to reverse transcribe all of the isolated RNA, meaning that expressed TCRB transcripts were what got sequenced. Entries here come from immuneACCESS through TCRdb and include only in-frame sequences with V and J called. Some clones fail to appear in such tables; in the studies checked, an unresolved V gene covers under half of the shortfall, and the cause of the remainder is unknown. Across this sample there are some 44,000 clones, with about half seen only once. The ten largest make up over 2% of the sample. The sequenced material came from Tregs from blood. What the cell subset or site label conveys for this sample: regulatory CD4+ T cells. All receptors come from a woman between 18 and 29 years old in good health.

V gene TRBV5-6 combines with J gene TRBJ2-5; D is possibly TRBD1 (5 bases). V lost 1 base, J lost 5 bases, and 15 bases lay in between. The CDR3 loop spans 15 amino acids. Per the germline V gene, CDR1 is SGHDT and CDR2 is YYEEEE. CDR3 amino acids: CASSLYRSAKETQYF. The CDR3 nucleotides are TGTGCCAGCAGCTTGTACAGGTCAGCAAAGGAGACCCAGTACTTC.

V usage is TRBV19 and J usage is TRBJ1-5; TRBD1 matches 10 bases. Germline values: CDR1 LNHDA, CDR2 SQIVND (reference sequence). J gave up 6 bases and V 5 bases, and 10 bases lay outside the gene matches. CDR3 length equals 16 residues. The CDR3 is CASSPKAGTGAQPQHF. As DNA, the CDR3 is TGTGCCAGTAGTCCAAAGGCCGGGACAGGGGCTCAGCCCCAGCATTTT.

In this sample, this clone turned up a few times. As DNA, the CDR3 is TGTGCCTGGATCGGCAGCGGGAGACGTGCCGGGGAGCTGTTTTTT. Amino acids: CAWIGSGRRAGELFF. This chain links TRBV30 with TRBJ2-2, with TRBD2 matching over 8 bases. CDR3 size: 15 residues. The germline V gene has CDR1 GTSNPN and CDR2 SVGIG (reference sequence). Trimming cost V 4 bases and J 6 bases; bases outside gene matches: 10.

This clone occurred a few times. The chain links TRBV7-3 to TRBJ2-1, with 13 bases matching TRBD2. The germline V gene has CDR1 SGHTA and CDR2 FQGTGA. The length of the CDR3 is 15 residues. V shed 5 bases and J 10 bases; nucleotides not matched to a gene: 8. CDR3 bases: TGTGCCAGCAGCCTGACCGGGACTAGCGGGACAGAGCAGTTCTTC. It is translated as CASSLTGTSGTEQFF.

V is TRBV6-5 and J is TRBJ2-5, with D unresolved. CDR1 is MNHEY, CDR2 SVGAGI, per germline. V lost 2 bases and J lost 3, with 7 bases in between. CDR3 length: 13 amino acids. The CDR3 protein is CASSYTTEETQYF. The CDR3 nucleotides are TGTGCCAGCAGTTACACCACGGAAGAGACCCAGTACTTC.

CDR3 nucleotides: TGTGCCAGCAGCCAAGGGCCCCAGAATCGGGATGAGCAGTTCTTC. Its translation: CASSQGPQNRDEQFF. V gene TRBV4-2 combines with J gene TRBJ2-1; D unresolved. CDR1 is LGHNA, CDR2 YNFKEQ, per germline. Trimming pared 1 base from V and 8 bases from J, leaving 15 bases between. This CDR3 has 15 amino acids.

The chain joins TRBV11-2 to TRBJ2-5; the match to TRBD2 covers 10 bases. Germline V gene lookup returns CDR1 SGHAT and CDR2 FQNNGV. V gave up 1 base and J gave up 5 bases; unmatched junction bases: 7. The CDR3 loop spans 16 amino acids. The CDR3 region is CASSLVVLAGSETQYF. In nucleotides, the CDR3 is TGTGCCAGCAGCTTAGTAGTACTAGCGGGGAGCGAGACCCAGTACTTC.

This clone was counted only a few times. The chain uses TRBV18 and TRBJ2-3, with 8 bases aligning to TRBD2. With V trimmed by 0 bases and J by 0 bases, 14 bases remained unmatched. The CDR3 contains 20 residues. From germline, CDR1 is KGHSH and CDR2 LQKENI. The CDR3 is CASSPPWVTSGKSSTDTQYF. DNA of the CDR3: TGTGCCAGCTCACCACCGTGGGTAACTAGCGGAAAATCTAGCACAGATACGCAGTATTTT.

This rearrangement joins TRBV6-6 to TRBJ2-7, with 7 positions matching TRBD1. This CDR3 comprises 14 residues. Germline CDR1 and CDR2: MNHNY and SVGAGI (reference sequence). V dropped 6 bases and J dropped 3; count of bases not matched to a gene: 8. The CDR3 nucleotides are TGTGCCAGCAGGACCGGGACAGAGGGCTACGAGCAGTACTTC. Protein sequence: CASRTGTEGYEQYF.

The chain is built from TRBV19 and TRBJ1-1, with 12 nucleotides matching TRBD1. The trim removed 5 bases at V and 6 bases at J, leaving 13 bases unmatched. The CDR3 loop spans 17 amino acids. Germline-derived CDR1 and CDR2 are LNHDA and SQIVND (reference sequence). CDR3 region: CASSSTGTGGRRAEAFF. In nucleotides, the CDR3 is TGTGCCAGTAGTTCCACCGGGACAGGGGGCCGGAGGGCTGAAGCTTTCTTT.

The chain carries TRBV6-5 and TRBJ2-7; 7 bases fit TRBD2. The V gene's germline CDR1 is MNHEY and CDR2 SVGAGI. Trimming removed 4 bases from V and 0 bases from J; junction bases left unmatched: 6. The CDR3 totals 15 residues. Written as DNA, the CDR3 is TGTGCCAGCAGTTCCGGCGGGAGTCGCTCCTACGAGCAGTACTTC. Its translation is CASSSGGSRSYEQYF.

V gene TRBV7-3 combines with J gene TRBJ2-2; a possible D gene is TRBD2 (5 bases). The V end was cut by 5 bases, the J end by 6 bases, with 13 bases between. This CDR3 is built from 14 residues. The V gene's germline CDR1 is SGHTA and CDR2 FQGTGA. This CDR3 is CASSPGTRPGELFF. The DNA for the CDR3 is TGTGCCAGCAGCCCAGGAACTAGGCCCGGGGAGCTGTTTTTT.

This clone is deemed medium-sized (0.01 to 0.1%). The CDR3 DNA reads TGTGCCAGCAGCTTTACTTTTGGGGCCAACGTCCTGACTTTC. This gives the protein CASSFTFGANVLTF. The gene calls are TRBV11-2 and TRBJ2-6; D not resolved. The germline gives CDR1 SGHAT, CDR2 FQNNGV. This CDR3 is 14 amino acids long. V dropped 3 bases and J dropped 3 bases, with 6 bases sitting between them.

The chain employs TRBV5-1 and TRBJ2-1, with TRBD2 identical over 9 bases. Germline CDR1 is SGHRS and CDR2 is YFSETQ. This CDR3 is built from 16 residues. The V and J ends lost 2 bases and 5 bases, in that order; junction bases with no gene match: 8. The DNA for the CDR3 is TGCGCCAGCAGCTTAATCCCTAGCGGGATGAACAATGAGCAGTTCTTC. This encodes CASSLIPSGMNNEQFF.

This clone appeared a few times. The chain employs TRBV13 and TRBJ1-3; 8 positions match TRBD1. The CDR3 contains 19 residues. Germline assignment: CDR1 PRHDT and CDR2 FYEKMQ (reference sequence). V gave up 7 bases and J gave up 2 bases; unmatched junction bases: 19. The chain's CDR3 is CASTKYTPSGTGAGNTIYF. The CDR3 coding sequence is TGTGCCAGCACTAAATATACCCCCTCCGGGACAGGAGCTGGAAACACCATATATTTT.

The chain employs TRBV25-1 and TRBJ2-2; 13 bases align to TRBD2. The length of the CDR3 is 18 residues. Germline lookup yields CDR1 MGHDK and CDR2 SYGVNS. Losses at the gene ends were 5 bases for V and 4 bases for J; bases not matched to a gene: 10. CDR3 bases: TGTGCCAGCAGTACCGGACTAGCGGGAGCGGGTGGCACCGGGGAGCTGTTTTTT. Residues: CASSTGLAGAGGTGELFF. The whole variable domain, filled in from reference TRBV25-1 and TRBJ2-2, reads EADIYQTPRYLVIGTGKKITLECSQTMGHDKMYWYQQDPGMELHLIHYSYGVNSTEKGDLSSESTVSRIRTEHFPLTLESARPSHTSQYLCASSTGLAGAGGTGELFFGEGSRLTVL.

The chain employs TRBV18 and TRBJ2-7; 7 positions agree with TRBD1. J was trimmed by 0 bases and V by 6 bases; bases with no gene match: 8. Germline V lookup: CDR1 KGHSH, CDR2 LQKENI. The CDR3 spans 15 residues. The chain's CDR3 is CASSLTGLGSYEQYF. CDR3 bases: TGTGCCAGCTCCTTGACAGGGCTGGGCTCCTACGAGCAGTACTTC.

V and J are TRBV10-3 and TRBJ2-6; the D gene is possibly TRBD2 (5 bases). Trimming cost V 6 bases and J 4 bases, with 16 bases left between them. The CDR3 runs to 16 residues. Germline V gives CDR1 ENHRY, CDR2 SYGVKD. The CDR3 spells CAIRPASFTGANVLTF. The CDR3 region has the DNA TGTGCCATCAGGCCGGCTAGCTTCACCGGGGCCAACGTCCTGACTTTC.

CDR3 sequence (DNA): TGTGCCAGCAGTTTCCGACTAGCGGGAGGGTACGAGCAGTACTTC. This translates into CASSFRLAGGYEQYF. The chain joins TRBV6-5 to TRBJ2-7; 14 bases align to TRBD2. Unmatched junction bases numbered 3, after V lost 4 bases and J lost 4 bases. The length of the CDR3 is 15 residues. Germline assignment: CDR1 MNHEY and CDR2 SVGAGI.

The rearrangement joins TRBV7-2 to TRBJ1-1; 7 positions agree with TRBD1. Trimming at V came to 4 bases and at J to 2 bases, leaving 4 bases not matched to a gene. The CDR3 loop spans 14 amino acids. The germline CDR1 and CDR2 sequences are SGHTA and FQGNSA. CDR3 region: CASSSGQINTEAFF. The CDR3 DNA reads TGTGCCAGCAGCTCGGGACAGATTAACACTGAAGCTTTCTTT.

This rearrangement joins TRBV7-2 to TRBJ2-7, with TRBD2 matching over 10 bases. The J segment lost 4 bases and the V segment lost 5 bases, leaving 8 bases of the junction unmatched. The length of the CDR3 is 15 residues. Germline CDR1 reads SGHTA; CDR2 reads FQGNSA. In nucleotides, the CDR3 is TGTGCCAGCAGCCCCTCTAGCGGGAGTAGGTACGAGCAGTACTTC. This codes for CASSPSSGSRYEQYF.

This chain links TRBV7-2 with TRBJ1-6; D is unresolved. CDR1 and CDR2 from the germline V gene are SGHTA and FQGNSA. The CDR3 is made up of 12 amino acids. V shed 3 bases and J shed 10 bases, with 7 bases lying between them. CDR3 nucleotide sequence: TGTGCCAGCAGCTTCGGAGCATCACCCCTCCACTTT. It codes for CASSFGASPLHF.

The chain uses TRBV28 and TRBJ2-5; no clear D gene. The length of the CDR3 is 12 residues. Trimming shortened V by 4 bases and J by 2 bases, and 5 bases separated the two germline ends. CDR1 MDHEN and CDR2 SYDVKM come from the germline V gene. This CDR3 is CASSSQQETQYF. For the CDR3, the DNA is TGTGCCAGCAGTTCACAGCAAGAGACCCAGTACTTC.

This chain uses TRBV15 with TRBJ1-5; TRBD1 is a possible D gene (5 bases). Trimming left V 0 bases short and J 6 bases short, with 6 bases between. The CDR3 contains 13 residues. CDR1 is LNHNV and CDR2 is YYDKDF in the germline V gene (reference sequence). CDR3 sequence reads: CATSREQGQPQHF. In DNA form, the CDR3 reads TGTGCCACCAGCAGAGAGCAGGGTCAGCCCCAGCATTTT. Variable domain in full (rest from reference TRBV15 and TRBJ1-5): DAMVIQNPRYQVTQFGKPVTLSCSQTLNHNVMYWYQQKSSQAPKLLFHYYDKDFNNEADTPDNFQSRRPNTSFCFLDIRSPGLGDTAMYLCATSREQGQPQHFGDGTRLSIL.

The chain is built from TRBV6-6 and TRBJ2-7; 8 nucleotides line up with TRBD2. Germline CDR1 and CDR2: MNHNY and SVGAGI (reference sequence). The CDR3 consists of 13 residues. Trimming at V came to 8 bases and at J to 6 bases, leaving 9 bases not matched to a gene. Here the CDR3 reads CASDLRLAGEQYF. The DNA of the CDR3 is TGTGCCAGCGACCTGCGGCTAGCGGGCGAGCAGTACTTC.